Given below is one TCR beta chain in context. CDR1 and CDR2 from the germline V gene are SGHVS and FQNEAQ. This CDR3 is built from 14 residues. These data belong to a study of T cells expressing NK-cell markers. After re-calling the 5' RACE reads, TCRdb lists one entry per CDR3 protein, DNA absent. Its listing shows 130,000 to 150,000 distinct CDR3 sequences. The clonotype was recovered from a man younger than 35 in good health. The rearrangement joins TRBV7-8 to TRBJ2-1. Sequenced input: blood T cells: a sorted CD56 or NKG2C T cell subset, CD4+ or CD8+ T cells, or bulk PBMC T cells (not recorded which). CDR3 residues: CASSLAGRINEQFF.